What follows describes a single T cell receptor (beta chain). Its antigen is still unknown. Original processing methods: Quality scores were absent from the junction-only immunoSEQ sequences, so filtering differed. The protocol was immunoSEQ multiplex PCR, while the TCRdb copy is restricted to in-frame clones and leaves out a portion. V and J calls and clone size come straight from that table; D and trimming were deduced from the DNA. The sample shows a few million clones, 90% to 95% of them seen only once. The data derive from a study of shared clonotypes between healthy human individuals. Germline CDR1 is SGHNT and CDR2 is YYREEE (reference sequence). The CDR3 is 13 residues long. Trimming pared 7 bases from V and 3 bases from J, leaving 13 bases between. Study-wide results and limits: In contrast to clonotypes shared by all four donors, non-shared clonotypes had lower generation probabilities.

Sequenced: naive CD4+ T cells from PBMCs. Sample subset: CD45RA+ positively selected. The chain carries TRBV5-4 and TRBJ1-2, with D perhaps matching TRBD1 (6 bases). This sequence was found in a man aged 18 to 29 in good health. Some clones in this sample may be carry-over from other donors' samples. In DNA form, the CDR3 reads TGTGCCAGCTCGTACAGGGTTGACTATGGCTACACCTTC. Translating gives CASSYRVDYGYTF.